This TCR beta chain is from a study of cytomegalovirus exposure and HLA in healthy donors. Study findings and constraints: The productive fraction for most TCR beta V segments was about 87% or about 30% in an earlier analysis. TCR beta sequences numbering 16,951 were associated with HLA alleles at 0.05 false discovery rate in a later analysis. The records held CMV serostatus as the only immune exposure information. Later analysis placed DRB1 highest and HLA-C lowest in TCR association rates, which differed by HLA locus.

It was with 60 Vbeta and 13 Jbeta primers that the PCR ran. Assay used: immunoSEQ multiplex PCR; TCRdb lists only in-frame clones, some missing. This sample carries about 140,000 clones, approximately 61% of them seen once, and the ten largest clones take 1.5% to 2%. Germline V lookup: CDR1 LNHDA, CDR2 SQIVND (reference sequence). Trimming pared 4 bases from V and 0 bases from J, leaving 10 bases between. The CDR3 consists of 14 residues. About this clone: Its antigen is unknown.

This chain joins TRBV19 and TRBJ2-7; D is perhaps TRBD1 (5 bases). Material: PBMCs. This sequence was found in a human donor in good health. The CDR3 sequence is CASSTTTASYEQYF. The CDR3 DNA reads TGTGCCAGTAGTACCACGACAGCCTCCTACGAGCAGTACTTC.